One and the same sample provided the 12 T cell receptor beta chains below, sequenced in a study of CD8+CD57+ T cells in acquired aplastic anemia. Only patients with CD8+CD57+ cell expansion on flow cytometry were chosen for sequencing. The study profiled TCR beta VDJ and CDR3 using genomic DNA as template. MiXCR, run by TCRdb on the reads, gives a single entry per CDR3 protein. The sample lists 250,000 or so distinct CDR3 sequences, 45% to 50% occurring once. The sequencing input was sorted CD4+, CD8+, or CD8+CD57+ T cells (not recorded which) from PBMCs. The receptor set was obtained from a human donor with aplastic anemia.

This clonotype has only a few counts. The chain combines TRBV20-1 with TRBJ2-1, with 9 nucleotides matching TRBD2. The ends lost 6 bases at V and 9 bases at J; junction bases unmatched: 12. Germline V gives CDR1 DFQATT, CDR2 SNEGSKA (reference sequence). This CDR3 is 14 amino acids long. CDR3 nucleotide sequence: TGCAGTGCCAGCCCTAGCGGGGACCACAGTGAGCAGTTCTTC. Protein sequence: CSASPSGDHSEQFF.

This clonotype was recorded at least ten times. Germline and junction disagree at one end, which may indicate a read error. CDR3 region: CASSLEFVGSTDTQYF. CDR3 DNA: TGTGCTAGCAGCTTAGAGTTTGTGGGGAGCACAGATACGCAGTATTTT. The chain has TRBV7-7 and TRBJ2-3; D gene uncertain. The CDR3 is 16 amino acids. Germline V CDR1 and CDR2: SSHAT, FNYEAQ (reference sequence).

Notes on this clonotype: Because it lacks the conserved phenylalanine or tryptophan at the end, this CDR3 is likely a read error. The CDR3 DNA is TGTGCCAGCAGCAGGGGCTGGGCTTATAGCAATCAGCCCCAGCATTAT. Translation: CASSRGWAYSNQPQHY. The genes are TRBV7-9 and TRBJ1-5, with D tentatively TRBD1 (5 bases). The CDR3 runs 16 residues. V lost 5 bases and J 0 bases, leaving 14 bases between the germline ends. Germline assignment: CDR1 SEHNR and CDR2 FQNEAQ (reference sequence).

As for this clonotype: This may arise from a read error, as a much more abundant clone is one base away. The chain carries TRBV13 and TRBJ2-7, with no clear D. Germline-derived CDR1 and CDR2 are PRHDT and FYEKMQ (reference sequence). V was pared by 4 bases and J by 2 bases, with 12 bases between. The CDR3 loop spans 14 amino acids. In nucleotides, the CDR3 is TGTGCCAGCAGCTATTCCGGTGCCACCTACGAGCAGTACTTC. It is translated as CASSYSGATYEQYF.

This clonotype was seen many times. The gene calls are TRBV7-9 and TRBJ2-7; TRBD2 agrees at 8 bases. V lost 5 bases to trimming and J lost 1 base; unmatched junction nucleotides: 10. Germline assignment: CDR1 SEHNR and CDR2 FQNEAQ (reference sequence). The CDR3 runs to 16 residues. CDR3 nucleotides: TGTGCCAGCAGCCCGCAGGGGACTAGTGTTTCCTACGAGCAGTACTTC. Its translation: CASSPQGTSVSYEQYF.

The chain uses TRBV6-2 or TRBV6-3 and TRBJ2-1, with no clear D. The CDR3 runs 14 residues. The germline V and J ends were trimmed by 2 bases and 9 bases, with 14 bases remaining between them. Per germline, CDR1 MNHEY and CDR2 SVGEGT. CDR3 sequence reads: CASSYPALASEQFF. Written as DNA, the CDR3 is TGTGCCAGCAGTTACCCGGCGTTGGCCAGTGAGCAGTTCTTC.

This clonotype was detected ten times or more. The chain employs TRBV9 and TRBJ1-2; 8 bases fit TRBD1. This CDR3 is built from 20 residues. The V and J ends lost 4 bases and 3 bases, in that order; junction bases with no gene match: 23. Germline V gene sequence: CDR1 SGDLS, CDR2 YYNGEE. The CDR3 DNA reads TGTGCCAGCAGCTTAGCGACGCGGAGGACAGGGAGTCCCTACTACTATGGCTACACCTTC. Residues: CASSLATRRTGSPYYYGYTF.

In its sample, this clonotype was seen a few times. This may stem from a read error, because a much larger clone lies one nucleotide away. This chain links TRBV7-3 with TRBJ2-2, with 10 bases matching TRBD1. The CDR3 runs to 16 residues. CDR1 is SGHTA and CDR2 is FQGTGA in the germline V gene. DNA of the CDR3: TGTGCCAGCGCCCCCCCGGACAGGGGGAACACCGGGGAGCTGATTTTT. The encoded protein is CASAPPDRGNTGELIF. Combining the CDR3 with reference TRBV7-3 and TRBJ2-2 gives the whole variable domain GAGVSQTPSNKVTEKGKYVELRCDPISGHTALYWYRQSLGQGPEFLIYFQGTGAADDSGLPNDRFFAVRPEGSVSTLKIQRTERGDSAVYLCASAPPDRGNTGELIFGEGSRLTVL.

This clonotype was counted at least ten times. The gene calls are TRBV20-1 and TRBJ2-2; D unclear. This CDR3 has 18 residues. Looked up from germline, CDR1 is DFQATT and CDR2 is SNEGSKA (reference sequence). V was clipped by 1 base and J by 0 bases, with 18 bases between them. The CDR3 protein is CSARAYFSNTANTGELFF. CDR3 DNA: TGCAGTGCTAGAGCCTACTTCTCGAACACGGCGAACACCGGGGAGCTGTTTTTT.

CDR3 region: CASSAWGNSGNTIYF. CDR3 DNA sequence: TGTGCCAGCAGCGCGTGGGGTAACTCTGGAAACACCATATATTTT. This rearrangement joins TRBV9 to TRBJ1-3; D uncertain. The CDR3 is made up of 15 amino acids. Trimming took off 3 bases at V and 0 bases at J, with 10 bases between the two ends. Germline V gene data show CDR1 as SGDLS and CDR2 as YYNGEE.

This chain joins TRBV7-2 and TRBJ2-6; D not certain. The germline gives CDR1 SGHTA, CDR2 FQGNSA. The V end was cut by 6 bases, the J end by 0 bases, with 6 bases between. There are 14 residues in the CDR3. The CDR3 sequence: CASSLDSGANVLTF. The CDR3 coding sequence is TGTGCCAGCAGTCTCGACTCTGGGGCCAACGTCCTGACTTTC. Based on the CDR3 plus reference TRBV7-2 and TRBJ2-6, the full variable domain is GAGVSQSPSNKVTEKGKDVELRCDPISGHTALYWYRQSLGQGLEFLIYFQGNSAPDKSGLPSDRFSAERTGGSVSTLTIQRTQQEDSAVYLCASSLDSGANVLTFGAGSRLTVL.

J is TRBJ1-5 and V is TRBV19; D is undetermined. There are 13 residues in the CDR3. V gave up 3 bases and J gave up 4 bases, with 7 bases separating them. Germline CDR1 reads LNHDA; CDR2 reads SQIVND (reference sequence). CDR3 in DNA: TGTGCCAGTAGTATTACTAGTAATCAGCCCCAGCATTTT. The encoded protein is CASSITSNQPQHF.